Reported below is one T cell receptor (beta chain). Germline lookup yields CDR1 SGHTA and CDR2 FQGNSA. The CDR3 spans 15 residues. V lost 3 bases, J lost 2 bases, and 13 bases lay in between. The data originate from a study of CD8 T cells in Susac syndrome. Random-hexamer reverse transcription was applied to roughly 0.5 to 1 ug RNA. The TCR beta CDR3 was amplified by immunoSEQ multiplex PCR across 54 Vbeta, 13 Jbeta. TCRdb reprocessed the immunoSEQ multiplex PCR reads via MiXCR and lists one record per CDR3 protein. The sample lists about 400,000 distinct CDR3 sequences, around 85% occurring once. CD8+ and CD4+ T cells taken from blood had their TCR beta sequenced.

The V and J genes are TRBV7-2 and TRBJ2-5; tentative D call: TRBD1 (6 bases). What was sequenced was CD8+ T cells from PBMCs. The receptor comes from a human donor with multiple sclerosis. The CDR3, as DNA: TGTGCCAGCAGCTTCGGGGCGCAGGGGCAAGAGACCCAGTACTTC. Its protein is CASSFGAQGQETQYF. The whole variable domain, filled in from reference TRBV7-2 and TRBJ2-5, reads GAGVSQSPSNKVTEKGKDVELRCDPISGHTALYWYRQSLGQGLEFLIYFQGNSAPDKSGLPSDRFSAERTGGSVSTLTIQRTQQEDSAVYLCASSFGAQGQETQYFGPGTRLLVL.